Following are 14 T cell receptor beta chains from one sample sequenced in a study of PD-L1 blockade in urothelial cancer. Some clones are missing from TCRdb's copy, which holds only in-frame ones; the method was immunoSEQ multiplex PCR. The sample consists of fewer than 50,000 clones, 80% to 95% of them appearing once. Sample: PBMCs, taken around atezolizumab (anti-PD-L1) treatment. The origin of the receptors is a man between 65 and 79 years old with urothelial cancer.

This clone was counted a few times. The chain combines TRBV11-2 with TRBJ2-7; TRBD2 aligns across 13 bases. J lost 10 bases, V lost 5 bases, and 2 bases had no gene match. Per germline, CDR1 SGHAT and CDR2 FQNNGV. The CDR3 spans 12 residues. CDR3: CASSAGLAGQYF. The DNA for the CDR3 is TGTGCCAGCAGCGCGGGACTAGCGGGACAGTACTTC.

This clone was counted only a few times. J is TRBJ1-5 and V is TRBV4-1, with D uncertain. Trimming left V 0 bases short and J 3 bases short, with 6 bases between. This CDR3 region has 14 residues. Germline V gene data show CDR1 as MGHRA and CDR2 as YSYEKL. The CDR3 loop is CASSQDMANQPQHF. The DNA of the CDR3 is TGCGCCAGCAGCCAAGATATGGCCAATCAGCCCCAGCATTTT.

The CDR3 spells CASSLERETTYNEQFF. The CDR3 nucleotides read TGTGCCAGCAGCTTGGAGCGGGAGACGACCTACAATGAGCAGTTCTTC. This chain joins TRBV7-3 and TRBJ2-1, with TRBD2 matching over 8 bases. Trimming took 3 bases from V and 2 from J; bases not matched to a gene: 6. Looked up from germline, CDR1 is SGHTA and CDR2 is FQGTGA. This CDR3 region has 16 residues.

J is TRBJ2-2 and V is TRBV7-3; D remains unclear. The germline CDR1 and CDR2 sequences are SGHTA and FQGTGA. The CDR3 is 12 amino acids. Trimming stripped 2 bases from V and 8 bases from J, with 6 bases between. CDR3 region: CASSLLAGELFF. The CDR3 bases are TGTGCCAGCAGCTTATTGGCAGGGGAGCTGTTTTTT.

This rearrangement joins TRBV2 to TRBJ2-3; weak D call: TRBD1 (5 bases). Trimming removed 3 bases from V and 2 bases from J, with 9 bases in between. The germline CDR1 and CDR2 sequences are SNHLY and FYNNEI. This CDR3 contains 14 residues. In DNA form, the CDR3 reads TGTGCCAGCAGTGACGACAGTTACACAGATACGCAGTATTTT. Amino acids: CASSDDSYTDTQYF.

The gene calls are TRBV9 and TRBJ2-3, with 7 nucleotides matching TRBD1. Germline loops: CDR1 SGDLS, CDR2 YYNGEE. V trimming: 4 bases; J trimming: 7 bases; junction bases outside the gene matches: 18. CDR3 length: 17 amino acids. DNA of the CDR3: TGTGCCAGCAGCTCCAGTTCCGGGACAGCCTTGATAAATACGCAGTATTTT. Translated, it gives CASSSSSGTALINTQYF.

J is TRBJ2-1 and V is TRBV27, with 14 positions matching TRBD2. Per germline, CDR1 MNHEY and CDR2 SMNVEV (reference sequence). The CDR3 is 16 residues long. The ends lost 5 bases at V and 9 bases at J; junction bases unmatched: 9. The CDR3 spells CASSRPGLAGVGEQFF. In DNA form, the CDR3 reads TGTGCCAGCAGTCGCCCGGGACTAGCGGGAGTTGGTGAGCAGTTCTTC.

CDR3 sequence: CASSLGTRRNEQYF. Here the CDR3 DNA reads TGTGCCAGCAGCCTAGGGACTAGAAGGAACGAGCAGTACTTC. The chain links TRBV2 to TRBJ2-7; 8 nucleotides align to TRBD2. The CDR3 length is 14 residues. Trimming removed 6 bases from V and 5 bases from J; junction bases left unmatched: 9. In germline, CDR1 is SNHLY, CDR2 FYNNEI.

The J gene is TRBJ1-2, the V gene TRBV6-5; D possibly corresponds to TRBD1 (6 bases). In germline, CDR1 is MNHEY, CDR2 SVGAGI. The CDR3 length is 15 residues. Trimming removed 6 bases at V and 1 base at J, with 15 bases between. CDR3 nucleotide sequence: TGTGCCAGCAGCTACCGACCGGACAGTAACTATGGCTACACCTTC. Its protein product is CASSYRPDSNYGYTF.

This rearrangement joins TRBV5-5 to TRBJ2-3, with TRBD2 matching over 10 bases. The length of the CDR3 is 15 residues. After removal of 2 bases from V and 7 bases from J, the junction contained 7 bases not matched to a gene. The germline gives CDR1 SGHKS, CDR2 YYEKEE (reference sequence). In nucleotides, the CDR3 is TGTGCCAGCAGCTTTCAGCGGGGGGGGATAAATACGCAGTATTTT. Translated, it gives CASSFQRGGINTQYF.

J is TRBJ1-4 and V is TRBV11-2, with a weak D call TRBD1 (6 bases). The CDR3 contains 14 residues. The germline gives CDR1 SGHAT, CDR2 FQNNGV. V was pared by 5 bases and J by 4 bases, with 11 bases between. The CDR3, as DNA: TGTGCCAGCAGCCCGGGACACTATAATGAAAAACTGTTTTTT. Its translation is CASSPGHYNEKLFF.

J is TRBJ1-1 and V is TRBV7-2; D possibly corresponds to TRBD1 (6 bases). V was clipped by 5 bases and J by 3 bases, with 13 bases between them. Germline lookup yields CDR1 SGHTA and CDR2 FQGNSA. This CDR3 is 14 amino acids long. CDR3 nucleotide sequence: TGTGCCAGCAGCCCTAATACAGGGTACACTGAAGCTTTCTTT. It encodes CASSPNTGYTEAFF.

The V call is TRBV7-6, the J call TRBJ2-1; 10 positions match TRBD2. The CDR3 length is 16 residues. V was pared by 0 bases and J by 4 bases, with 3 bases of the junction left unmatched. Looked up from germline, CDR1 is SGHVS and CDR2 is FNYEAQ. The chain's CDR3 is CASSLATSGTYNEQFF. Here the CDR3 DNA reads TGTGCCAGCAGCTTAGCAACTAGCGGGACGTACAATGAGCAGTTCTTC.

The gene calls are TRBV27 and TRBJ1-5; D is ambiguous. The CDR3 consists of 13 residues. Trimming removed 0 bases from V and 3 bases from J, with 3 bases in between. Germline CDR1 reads MNHEY; CDR2 reads SMNVEV (reference sequence). The CDR3, as DNA: TGTGCCAGCAGTTTATCCCTCAATCAGCCCCAGCATTTT. Amino acid sequence: CASSLSLNQPQHF.